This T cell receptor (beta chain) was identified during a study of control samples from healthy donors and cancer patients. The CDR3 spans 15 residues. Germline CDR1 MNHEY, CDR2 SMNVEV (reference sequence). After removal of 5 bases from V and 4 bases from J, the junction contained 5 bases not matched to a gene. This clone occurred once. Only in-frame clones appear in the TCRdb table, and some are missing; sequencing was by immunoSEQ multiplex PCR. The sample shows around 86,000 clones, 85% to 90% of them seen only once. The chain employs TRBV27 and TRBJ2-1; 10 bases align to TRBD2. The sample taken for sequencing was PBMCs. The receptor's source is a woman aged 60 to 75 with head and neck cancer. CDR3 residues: CASSPGLASYNEQFF. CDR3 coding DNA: TGTGCCAGCAGTCCGGGACTAGCGTCGTACAATGAGCAGTTCTTC.